This entry features one T cell receptor beta chain sequence. Generated by immunoSEQ multiplex PCR, the TCRdb table keeps only in-frame clones and is missing some. Here the sample spans 70,000 to 85,000 clones, approximately 82% being singletons. Trimming removed 7 bases from V and 7 bases from J; junction bases left unmatched: 13. The germline CDR1 and CDR2 sequences are SGHTA and FQGNSA. This CDR3 region has 15 residues. The record originates from a study of blood T cell repertoires in COVID-19. V is TRBV7-2 and J is TRBJ2-1; 7 nucleotides match TRBD2. Specimen: peripheral blood. The source of this sequence is a man aged 60 to 75 with acute or convalescent COVID-19. The CDR3 loop is CASTAGGGLSNEQFF. Here the CDR3 DNA reads TGTGCCAGCACCGCCGGCGGGGGACTATCGAATGAGCAGTTCTTC. The complete variable domain, with remaining parts taken from reference TRBV7-2 and TRBJ2-1, reads GAGVSQSPSNKVTEKGKDVELRCDPISGHTALYWYRQSLGQGLEFLIYFQGNSAPDKSGLPSDRFSAERTGGSVSTLTIQRTQQEDSAVYLCASTAGGGLSNEQFFGPGTRLTVL.